These T cell receptor beta chains were read from a single sample in a study of blood T cell repertoires in COVID-19. The repertoire was sequenced with immunoSEQ multiplex PCR; TCRdb's copy has only in-frame clones and lacks some. Of tens of thousands of clones listed, about 85% are singletons. Material for sequencing was peripheral blood. The receptors originated from a human donor in a cohort sampled during active COVID-19. Both conserved end residues are part of each CDR3. Fields, in order: CDR3 DNA, CDR3 protein, D gene, clone size, V gene, J gene. D genes are given only for firm matches. Clone size, where shown, is once, few, many, or a class for clones that have expanded.

DNA: TGTGCCAGCAGGTTGACAGGGGGCGACTATGGCTACACCTTC
CDR3: CASRLTGGDYGYTF
D: TRBD1
size: NA
V: TRBV28
J: TRBJ1-2

DNA: TGTGCCAGCAGCCCCCGGACAAGCTCTGGAAACACCATATATTTT
CDR3: CASSPRTSSGNTIYF
D: NA
size: NA
V: TRBV9
J: TRBJ1-3

DNA: TGCGCCAGCAGCCCCTCAGGGGGAAACTCCTACAATGAGCAGTTCTTC
CDR3: CASSPSGGNSYNEQFF
D: TRBD1
size: once
V: TRBV5-1
J: TRBJ2-1

DNA: TGTGCCAGCAGTTACAAAGGACAGGCTACACTTGAAGCTTTCTTT
CDR3: CASSYKGQATLEAFF
D: TRBD1
size: NA
V: TRBV6-5
J: TRBJ1-1

DNA: TGTGCCAGCAGTTACTCAAGCGGGAGAAGCGATGAGCAGTTCTTC
CDR3: CASSYSSGRSDEQFF
D: TRBD2
size: NA
V: TRBV6-6
J: TRBJ2-1

DNA: TGTGCCAGCAGCTCCAGGGATTCTGGAAACACCATATATTTT
CDR3: CASSSRDSGNTIYF
D: NA
size: few
V: TRBV7-2
J: TRBJ1-3

DNA: TGTGCCAGCAGTTCCACACGACAGGGCTCCTACGAGCAGTACTTC
CDR3: CASSSTRQGSYEQYF
D: TRBD1
size: NA
V: TRBV27
J: TRBJ2-7

DNA: TGTGCCAGTAGTACCCACCCCACAGGATTTGAAAAACTGTTTTTT
CDR3: CASSTHPTGFEKLFF
D: NA
size: NA
V: TRBV19
J: TRBJ1-4

DNA: TGTGCCTTACAAACAGGGGGCGGGGAGACCCAGTACTTC
CDR3: CALQTGGGETQYF
D: TRBD1
size: NA
V: TRBV6-5
J: TRBJ2-5

DNA: TGCGCCAGCAGCTTATGGACAGGGGACTCTGGGGCCAACGTCCTGACTTTC
CDR3: CASSLWTGDSGANVLTF
D: TRBD1
size: NA
V: TRBV5-1
J: TRBJ2-6

DNA: TGTGCCAGCAGGGCCGGGACAGGGTACACTGAAGCTTTCTTT
CDR3: CASRAGTGYTEAFF
D: TRBD1
size: once
V: TRBV28
J: TRBJ1-1

DNA: TGCGCCAGCAGCTTGGCCGGTATCCCCTCACCCCTCCACTTT
CDR3: CASSLAGIPSPLHF
D: NA
size: NA
V: TRBV5-1
J: TRBJ1-6

DNA: TGTGCCAGCAGCGTAGGTTTCGGGACTAGCGGGAGGAAGGAGACCCAGTACTTC
CDR3: CASSVGFGTSGRKETQYF
D: TRBD2
size: NA
V: TRBV9
J: TRBJ2-5

DNA: TGTGCCAGCAGCTATTCGGGGGTTAGCACAGATACGCAGTATTTT
CDR3: CASSYSGVSTDTQYF
D: NA
size: once
V: TRBV9
J: TRBJ2-3

DNA: TGTGCCAGCAGCTTGGACACTCGTTCTGAAGCTTTCTTT
CDR3: CASSLDTRSEAFF
D: NA
size: NA
V: TRBV7-2
J: TRBJ1-1

DNA: TGCAGCGTTGTCGGCGGAATGCGGCTAGCGGGAGAAGGTGAGCAGTTCTTC
CDR3: CSVVGGMRLAGEGEQFF
D: TRBD2
size: NA
V: TRBV29-1
J: TRBJ2-1

DNA: TGCGCCAGCAGCTTGGATATAGCGGTGAGCTCCTACGAGCAGTACTTC
CDR3: CASSLDIAVSSYEQYF
D: NA
size: few
V: TRBV5-1
J: TRBJ2-7

DNA: TGTGCCAGCAGGGCCGGGACAGGGAGACGTGAGACTGAAGCTTTCTTT
CDR3: CASRAGTGRRETEAFF
D: NA
size: NA
V: TRBV21-1
J: TRBJ1-1

DNA: TGTGCCGGCGGCCGACTGAGCACCGGGGAGCTGTTTTTT
CDR3: CAGGRLSTGELFF
D: NA
size: NA
V: TRBV28
J: TRBJ2-2

DNA: TGTGCCAGCAGTGAACTCCGACAGGGGAATGAGCAGTTCTTC
CDR3: CASSELRQGNEQFF
D: TRBD1
size: NA
V: TRBV2
J: TRBJ2-1

DNA: TGTGCCAGCAGTTTACGAGAAGATCAGCCCCAGCATTTT
CDR3: CASSLREDQPQHF
D: NA
size: NA
V: TRBV27
J: TRBJ1-5

DNA: TGTGCCAGCAGCGTAGGGCAGTACAATCAGCCCCAGCATTTT
CDR3: CASSVGQYNQPQHF
D: NA
size: NA
V: TRBV9
J: TRBJ1-5

DNA: TGCGCCAGCAGCCAAGAGTTTCGGGCAGGGGAAGAGACCCAGTACTTC
CDR3: CASSQEFRAGEETQYF
D: NA
size: once
V: TRBV4-1
J: TRBJ2-5

DNA: TGTGCCACCAGTGGGTGGGAGTCGGAGACCCAGTACTTC
CDR3: CATSGWESETQYF
D: NA
size: NA
V: TRBV24-1
J: TRBJ2-5

DNA: TGTGCCAGCAGCCCTGGACTAGTTGGCCTCCAACAAGAGACCCAGTACTTC
CDR3: CASSPGLVGLQQETQYF
D: TRBD2
size: NA
V: TRBV6-4
J: TRBJ2-5

DNA: TGTGCCAGCAAGTTACAAAAGCGGGTGCCCGGGGAGCTGTTTTTT
CDR3: CASKLQKRVPGELFF
D: NA
size: NA
V: TRBV11-2
J: TRBJ2-2

DNA: TGTGCCAGCAGCTTAGGCCAGGGGTCTGAAAAACTGTTTTTT
CDR3: CASSLGQGSEKLFF
D: NA
size: NA
V: TRBV7-9
J: TRBJ1-4

DNA: TGCGCCAGCAGCTCGCAACCGGGACAGAGCACCGGGGAGCTGTTTTTT
CDR3: CASSSQPGQSTGELFF
D: TRBD1
size: once
V: TRBV5-1
J: TRBJ2-2

DNA: TGTGCCAGCAGCCCCACTAGTCACAATGAGCAGTTCTTC
CDR3: CASSPTSHNEQFF
D: NA
size: NA
V: TRBV5-4
J: TRBJ2-1

DNA: TGTGCCAGCAGGGGGGGACAGGGCTCCTACAATGAGCAGTTCTTC
CDR3: CASRGGQGSYNEQFF
D: TRBD1
size: once
V: TRBV28
J: TRBJ2-1

DNA: TGTGCCAGCAGTTGGGCAGGGTTAACAAACGAGCAGTACTTC
CDR3: CASSWAGLTNEQYF
D: NA
size: NA
V: TRBV6-5
J: TRBJ2-7

DNA: TGTGCCAGCAGTCCGTATTTAGCGGGAGGAAACACCGGGGAGCTGTTTTTT
CDR3: CASSPYLAGGNTGELFF
D: TRBD2
size: few
V: TRBV6-6
J: TRBJ2-2

DNA: TGTGCCAGCAGTGAAGTCAGGAACACCGGGGAGCTGTTTTTT
CDR3: CASSEVRNTGELFF
D: NA
size: NA
V: TRBV6-1
J: TRBJ2-2

DNA: TGTGCCAGCAGTACATTACGATCCTACGAGCAGTACTTC
CDR3: CASSTLRSYEQYF
D: NA
size: NA
V: TRBV2
J: TRBJ2-7

DNA: TGTGCTAGCAGCTTAGGTAGACTAGTCACCCAAGAGACCCAGTACTTC
CDR3: CASSLGRLVTQETQYF
D: NA
size: NA
V: TRBV7-7
J: TRBJ2-5

DNA: TGTGCCAGCTCACCAGGGCTAGCTAACAATGAGCAGTTCTTC
CDR3: CASSPGLANNEQFF
D: NA
size: NA
V: TRBV18
J: TRBJ2-1

DNA: TGTGCCAGCAGCTCGCTGATGAGCTTC
CDR3: CASSSLMSF
D: NA
size: once
V: TRBV5-8
J: TRBJ1-2

DNA: TGCGCCAGCAGCTTGTGGACTAGCGGGAGGCTCTCCTACGAGCAGTACTTC
CDR3: CASSLWTSGRLSYEQYF
D: TRBD2
size: few
V: TRBV5-1
J: TRBJ2-7

DNA: TGCGCCAGCAGCTTGGGGGTCCAGACAGGCTACTCTGGGGCCAACGTCCTGACTTTC
CDR3: CASSLGVQTGYSGANVLTF
D: NA
size: NA
V: TRBV5-1
J: TRBJ2-6

DNA: TGTGCCTGGAGTCGGCAGGGAAAGGCTGAAGCTTTCTTT
CDR3: CAWSRQGKAEAFF
D: NA
size: NA
V: TRBV30
J: TRBJ1-1

DNA: TGTGCCAGCAGCTTAGGGCGGGGGGGGCCCAAAAACATTCAGTACTTC
CDR3: CASSLGRGGPKNIQYF
D: TRBD2
size: once
V: TRBV11-2
J: TRBJ2-4

DNA: TGTGCCAGCAGCTTGAGGGGATGGGGGGATGAGACCCAGTACTTC
CDR3: CASSLRGWGDETQYF
D: NA
size: NA
V: TRBV5-6
J: TRBJ2-5

DNA: TGTGCCAGCAGTTCTGGAGTTAGCGGGAAGACAGATACGCAGTATTTT
CDR3: CASSSGVSGKTDTQYF
D: TRBD2
size: few
V: TRBV28
J: TRBJ2-3